This T cell receptor beta chain was sequenced during a study of blood T cells in healthy people across ages. Study outcomes and limitations: The CMV status of each donor remained undetermined, and this could have confounded shifts in expanded clonotypes.

The CDR3 is 13 amino acids. Primed by a sample-barcoded 5' primer and a J-beta primer mix, a second PCR proceeded for roughly 7 to 11 cycles. MiXCR was run by TCRdb on the 5' RACE reads, yielding one entry per CDR3 protein. Here the sample spans some 1.5 million distinct CDR3 sequences, 35% to 45% being singletons. Notes on this clonotype: Its antigen is still unknown. The junction differs from germline at one of its ends, possibly a read error.

Input material: blood. The chain recombines TRBV12-3 or TRBV12-4 with TRBJ2-3, with D uncertain. This TCR was sampled from a woman younger than 35 in good health. In DNA form, the CDR3 reads TGTGCCAGCAGTTTAGCGGCCTGGGATATGCAGTATTTT. It codes for CASSLAAWDMQYF.